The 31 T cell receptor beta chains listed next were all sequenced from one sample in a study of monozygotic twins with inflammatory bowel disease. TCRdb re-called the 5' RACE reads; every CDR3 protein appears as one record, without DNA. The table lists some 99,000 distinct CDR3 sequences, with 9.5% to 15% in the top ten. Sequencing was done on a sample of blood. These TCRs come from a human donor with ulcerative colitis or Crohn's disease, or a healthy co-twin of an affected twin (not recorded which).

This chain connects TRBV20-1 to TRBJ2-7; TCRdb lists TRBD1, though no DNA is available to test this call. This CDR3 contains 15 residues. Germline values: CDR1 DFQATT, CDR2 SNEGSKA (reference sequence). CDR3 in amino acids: CSAPGVWELTYEQYF.

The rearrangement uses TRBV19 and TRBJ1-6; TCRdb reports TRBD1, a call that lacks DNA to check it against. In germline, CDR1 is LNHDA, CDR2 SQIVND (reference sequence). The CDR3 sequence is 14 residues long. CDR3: CASSIGQGSSPLHF. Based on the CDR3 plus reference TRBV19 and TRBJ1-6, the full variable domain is DGGITQSPKYLFRKEGQNVTLSCEQNLNHDAMYWYRQDPGQGLRLIYYSQIVNDFQKGDIAEGYSVSREKKESFPLTVTSAQKNPTAFYLCASSIGQGSSPLHFGNGTRLTVT.

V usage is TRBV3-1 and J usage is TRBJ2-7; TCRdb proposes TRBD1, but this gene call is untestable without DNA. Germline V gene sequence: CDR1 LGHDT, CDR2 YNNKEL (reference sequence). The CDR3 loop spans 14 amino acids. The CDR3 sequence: CASSQDWGAYEQYF.

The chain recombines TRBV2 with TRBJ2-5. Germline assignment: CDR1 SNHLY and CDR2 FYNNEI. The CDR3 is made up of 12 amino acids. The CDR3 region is CASSDEGETQYF.

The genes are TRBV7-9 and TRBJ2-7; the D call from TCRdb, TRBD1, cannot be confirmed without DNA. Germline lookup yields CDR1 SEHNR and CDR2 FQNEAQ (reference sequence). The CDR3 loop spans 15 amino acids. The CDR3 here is CASSDRATDPYEQYF. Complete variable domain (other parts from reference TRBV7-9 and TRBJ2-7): DTGVSQNPRHKITKRGQNVTFRCDPISEHNRLYWYRQTLGQGPEFLTYFQNEAQLEKSRLLSDRFSAERPKGSFSTLEIQRTEQGDSAMYLCASSDRATDPYEQYFGPGTRLTVT.

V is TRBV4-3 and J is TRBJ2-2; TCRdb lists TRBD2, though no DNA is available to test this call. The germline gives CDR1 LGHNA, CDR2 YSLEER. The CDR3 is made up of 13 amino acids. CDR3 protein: CASSQGGDGELFF.

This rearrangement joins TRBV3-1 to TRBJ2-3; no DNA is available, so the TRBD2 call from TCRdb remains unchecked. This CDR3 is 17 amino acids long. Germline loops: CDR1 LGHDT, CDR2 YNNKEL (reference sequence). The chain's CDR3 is CASSHSRLASISDTQYF.

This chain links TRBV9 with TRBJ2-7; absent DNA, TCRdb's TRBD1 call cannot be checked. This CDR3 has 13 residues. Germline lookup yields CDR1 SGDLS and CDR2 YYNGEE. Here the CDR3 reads CASSIGPHYEQYF. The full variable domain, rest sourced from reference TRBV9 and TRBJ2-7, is DSGVTQTPKHLITATGQRVTLRCSPRSGDLSVYWYQQSLDQGLQFLIQYYNGEERAKGNILERFSAQQFPDLHSELNLSSLELGDSALYFCASSIGPHYEQYFGPGTRLTVT.

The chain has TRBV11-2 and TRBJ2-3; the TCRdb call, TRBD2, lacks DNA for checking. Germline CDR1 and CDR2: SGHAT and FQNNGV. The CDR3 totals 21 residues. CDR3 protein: CASSPRLVRDRFGFSTDTQYF.

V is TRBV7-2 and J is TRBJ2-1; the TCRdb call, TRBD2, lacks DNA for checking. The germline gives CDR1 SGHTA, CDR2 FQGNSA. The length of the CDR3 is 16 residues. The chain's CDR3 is CASSRPTSGRSYEQFF.

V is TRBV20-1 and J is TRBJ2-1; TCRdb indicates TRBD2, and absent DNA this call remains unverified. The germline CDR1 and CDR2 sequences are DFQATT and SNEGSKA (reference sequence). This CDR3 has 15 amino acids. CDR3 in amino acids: CSAVNLAGAKGEQFF.

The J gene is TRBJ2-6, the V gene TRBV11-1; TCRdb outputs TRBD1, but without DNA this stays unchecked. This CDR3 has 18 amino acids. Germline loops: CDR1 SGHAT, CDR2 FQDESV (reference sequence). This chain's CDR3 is CASSLGQGRSSGANVLTF.

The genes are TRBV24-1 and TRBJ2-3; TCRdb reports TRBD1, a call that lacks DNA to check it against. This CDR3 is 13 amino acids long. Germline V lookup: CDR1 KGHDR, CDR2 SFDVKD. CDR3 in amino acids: CATSRGASNTQYF.

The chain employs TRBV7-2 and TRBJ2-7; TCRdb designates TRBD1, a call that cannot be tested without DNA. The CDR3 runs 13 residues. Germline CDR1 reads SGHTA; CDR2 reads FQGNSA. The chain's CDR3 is CASSLNQRGEQYF.

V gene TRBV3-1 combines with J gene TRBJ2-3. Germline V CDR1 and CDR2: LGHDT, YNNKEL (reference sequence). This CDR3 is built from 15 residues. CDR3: CASSQGYPSPDTQYF.

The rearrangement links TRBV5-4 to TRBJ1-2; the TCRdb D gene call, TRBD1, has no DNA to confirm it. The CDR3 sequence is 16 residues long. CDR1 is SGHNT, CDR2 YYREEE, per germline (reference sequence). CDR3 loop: CASSPQPGQGDDGYTF.

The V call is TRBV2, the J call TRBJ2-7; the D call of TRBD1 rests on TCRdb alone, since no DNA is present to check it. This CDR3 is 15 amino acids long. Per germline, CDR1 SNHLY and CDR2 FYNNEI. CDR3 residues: CASSADRAGPYEQYF.

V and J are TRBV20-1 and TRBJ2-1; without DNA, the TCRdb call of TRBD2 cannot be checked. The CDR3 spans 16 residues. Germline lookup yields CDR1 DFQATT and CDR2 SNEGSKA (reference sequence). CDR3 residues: CSARDYVLAGNNEQFF.

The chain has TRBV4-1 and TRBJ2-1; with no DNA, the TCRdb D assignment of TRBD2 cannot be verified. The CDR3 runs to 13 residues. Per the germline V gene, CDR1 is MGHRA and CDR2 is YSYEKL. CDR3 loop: CASSQQTSEKQFF.

CDR3 in amino acids: CASSLVLQGKNIQYF. The gene calls are TRBV5-1 and TRBJ2-4; TCRdb picks TRBD1, but there is no DNA to check that call. This CDR3 has 15 amino acids. Looked up from germline, CDR1 is SGHRS and CDR2 is YFSETQ.

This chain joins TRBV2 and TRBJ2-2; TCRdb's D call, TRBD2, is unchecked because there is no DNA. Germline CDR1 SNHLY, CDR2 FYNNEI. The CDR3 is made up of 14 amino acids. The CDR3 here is CASSASGNTGELFF. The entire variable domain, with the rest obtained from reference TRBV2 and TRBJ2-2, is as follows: EPEVTQTPSHQVTQMGQEVILRCVPISNHLYFYWYRQILGQKVEFLVSFYNNEISEKSEIFDDQFSVERPDGSNFTLKIRSTKLEDSAMYFCASSASGNTGELFFGEGSRLTVL.

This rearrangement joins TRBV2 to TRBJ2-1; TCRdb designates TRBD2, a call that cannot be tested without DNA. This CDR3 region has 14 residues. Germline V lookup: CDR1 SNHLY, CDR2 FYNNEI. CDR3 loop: CASSSDYRDNEQFF. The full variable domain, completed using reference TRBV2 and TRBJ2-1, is EPEVTQTPSHQVTQMGQEVILRCVPISNHLYFYWYRQILGQKVEFLVSFYNNEISEKSEIFDDQFSVERPDGSNFTLKIRSTKLEDSAMYFCASSSDYRDNEQFFGPGTRLTVL.

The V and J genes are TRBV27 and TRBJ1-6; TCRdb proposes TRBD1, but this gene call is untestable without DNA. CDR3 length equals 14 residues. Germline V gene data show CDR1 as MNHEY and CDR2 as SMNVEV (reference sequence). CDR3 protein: CASSLQGAISPLHF.

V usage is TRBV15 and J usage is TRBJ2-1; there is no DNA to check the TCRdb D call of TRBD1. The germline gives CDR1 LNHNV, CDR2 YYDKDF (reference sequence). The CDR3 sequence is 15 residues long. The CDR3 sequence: CATSSDSLSYNEQFF.

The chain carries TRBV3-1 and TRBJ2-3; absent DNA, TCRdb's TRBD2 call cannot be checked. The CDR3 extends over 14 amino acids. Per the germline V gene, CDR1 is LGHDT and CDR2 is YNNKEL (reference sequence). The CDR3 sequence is CASSQDSSGRTQYF.

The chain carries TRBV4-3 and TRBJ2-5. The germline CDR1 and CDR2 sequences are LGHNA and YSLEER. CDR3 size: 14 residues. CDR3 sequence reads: CASSQRLQQETQYF.

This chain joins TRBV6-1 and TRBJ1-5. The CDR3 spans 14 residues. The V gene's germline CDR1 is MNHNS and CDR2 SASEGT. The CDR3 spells CASSVGPLNQPQHF.

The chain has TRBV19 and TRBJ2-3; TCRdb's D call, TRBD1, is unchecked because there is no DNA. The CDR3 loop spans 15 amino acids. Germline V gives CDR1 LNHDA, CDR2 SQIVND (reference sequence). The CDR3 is CASTQTGIIGGTQYF.

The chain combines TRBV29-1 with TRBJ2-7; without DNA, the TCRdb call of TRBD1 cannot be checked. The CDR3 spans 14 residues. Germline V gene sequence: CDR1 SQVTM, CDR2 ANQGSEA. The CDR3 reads CSVLGQGASYEQYF.

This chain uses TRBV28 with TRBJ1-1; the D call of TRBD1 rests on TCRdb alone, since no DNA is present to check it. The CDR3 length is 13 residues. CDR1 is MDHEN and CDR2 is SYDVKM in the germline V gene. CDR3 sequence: CASRIQGVTEAFF.

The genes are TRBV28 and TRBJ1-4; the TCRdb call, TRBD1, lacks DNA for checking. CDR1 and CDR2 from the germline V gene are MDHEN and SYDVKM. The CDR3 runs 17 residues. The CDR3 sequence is CASSRRLGGTTNEKLFF.